Following are 28 T cell receptor delta chains from one sample sequenced in a study of Vδ1+ human thymocytes. RNA was extracted from the cells and then reverse transcribed. Multiplex PCR used pooled V-gene forward primers and a constant-region reverse primer to amplify CDR3s. With CATT, TCRdb re-called clones from the multiplex PCR reads. The data hold 20,000 to 25,000 delta-chain clones, with over 7% observed a single time. Study results and caveats: In the thymus, TRG and TRD repertoires looked highly polyclonal with Gaussian CDR3 lengths.

The antigens these receptors bind are not known. The material sequenced was Vdelta1+ gamma-delta thymocytes from the thymus. Subset: FACS-sorted CD3+ TCRalphabeta- TCRVdelta1+ TCRVdelta2- thymocytes. These receptors originate from a child in the first two years of life who had congenital heart surgery.

There are a few counts of this clone. This chain joins TRDV1 and TRDJ2; 13 bases are shared with TRDD3. This CDR3 has 23 amino acids. Trimming took 2 bases from V and 7 from J; bases not matched to a gene: 25. In germline, CDR1 is TSWWSYY, CDR2 QGS. CDR3 coding DNA: TGTGCTCTTGGGGAATCCCCCGATACGTGGGCCGTACTGGGGGATACGCTGAGAGCACAACTCTTCTTT. Translating it yields CALGESPDTWAVLGDTLRAQLFF.

The gene calls are TRDV1 and TRDJ1, with TRDD3 as a possible D gene (6 bases). V was cut by 3 bases and J by 4 bases, with 15 bases left in between. CDR3 length: 15 amino acids. The germline V gene has CDR1 TSWWSYY and CDR2 QGS. The CDR3 nucleotides read TGTGCTCTTGGGGACGCGAGGGGATCCGGCGATAAACTCATCTTT. As protein: CALGDARGSGDKLIF.

The chain links TRDV1 to TRDJ1, with D tentatively TRDD3 (7 bases). Germline V CDR1 and CDR2: TSWWSYY, QGS. This CDR3 has 21 amino acids. With 6 bases removed from V and 0 bases from J, the gap between germline ends came to 32 bases. The CDR3 DNA reads TGTGCTCTTGGCAAACCCTTCCCACCTCCACTGGGGTCAGAGGACACCGATAAACTCATCTTT. Translation: CALGKPFPPPLGSEDTDKLIF.

As for this clone: A much larger clone differs by one base, so this may be a read error. V is TRDV2 and J is TRDJ1; 10 bases match TRDD3. The CDR3 is 14 residues long. Trimming cost V 6 bases and J 3 bases; bases outside gene matches: 6. The germline gives CDR1 GEAIGNYY, CDR2 EKD. The CDR3 DNA follows: TGTGCCTGTAATTGGGGGATACACCCCGATAAACTCATCTTT. Its protein is CACNWGIHPDKLIF.

This chain uses TRDV1 with TRDJ1; 12 bases align to TRDD3. Per germline, CDR1 TSWWSYY and CDR2 QGS. The CDR3 totals 17 residues. Trimming removed 4 bases from V and 3 bases from J; junction bases left unmatched: 9. The CDR3 DNA reads TGTGCTCTTGGGGGCAATGACCTGGGGGATACGGCCGATAAACTCATCTTT. Amino acids: CALGGNDLGDTADKLIF.

The genes are TRDV1 and TRDJ1, with 12 bases lining up with TRDD3. V gave up 5 bases and J gave up 0 bases; unmatched junction bases: 7. CDR3 length equals 17 residues. CDR1 is TSWWSYY, CDR2 QGS, per germline. The CDR3 loop is CALGTHWGIPYTDKLIF. CDR3 nucleotides: TGTGCTCTTGGGACCCACTGGGGGATACCCTACACCGATAAACTCATCTTT.

This clone appeared a few times. The chain joins TRDV1 to TRDJ1, with unresolved D. The CDR3 consists of 17 residues. Per the germline V gene, CDR1 is TSWWSYY and CDR2 is QGS. The germline V and J ends were trimmed by 0 bases and 7 bases, with 21 bases remaining between them. CDR3 in amino acids: CALGELKVQMRPGKLIF. For the CDR3, the DNA is TGTGCTCTTGGGGAACTAAAGGTCCAGATGCGCCCAGGTAAACTCATCTTT.

This clone was picked up a small number of times. The chain carries TRDV2 and TRDJ1, with TRDD2 identical over 7 bases. CDR3 length: 25 amino acids. Germline V gives CDR1 GEAIGNYY, CDR2 EKD. Losses at the gene ends were 6 bases for V and 1 base for J; bases not matched to a gene: 40. Here the CDR3 reads CACPLVCLPNRSLGAGRQTTDKLIF. CDR3 in DNA: TGTGCCTGTCCATTGGTTTGTCTTCCTAACCGGTCGCTGGGCGCGGGGCGGCAAACCACCGATAAACTCATCTTT.

This clone has a handful of counts. The rearrangement uses TRAV29/DV5 and TRDJ1; D not certain. The CDR3 runs to 11 residues. Trimming shortened V by 5 bases and J by 6 bases, and 11 bases separated the two germline ends. CDR1 and CDR2 from the germline V gene are NSMFDY and ISSIKDK. CDR3 region: CAATVLNKLIF. DNA for the CDR3: TGTGCAGCCACCGTTCTTAATAAACTCATCTTT.

The chain uses TRDV1 and TRDJ1, with TRDD3 identical over 13 bases. There are 22 residues in the CDR3. CDR1 is TSWWSYY and CDR2 is QGS in the germline V gene. V gave up 4 bases and J gave up 0 bases; unmatched junction bases: 20. CDR3 residues: CALGATLPVLGDTVKYTDKLIF. In nucleotides, the CDR3 is TGTGCTCTTGGGGCCACCCTACCTGTACTGGGGGATACGGTCAAGTACACCGATAAACTCATCTTT.

Note on this clone: A much larger clone is a single base away; this may be a read error. This chain connects TRDV2 to TRDJ2, with 7 bases aligning to TRDD3. No J gene is reported in TCRdb; it was inferred here by comparing the DNA with germline. V gave up 2 bases and J gave up 0 bases; unmatched junction bases: 17. The germline CDR1 and CDR2 sequences are GEAIGNYY and EKD. This CDR3 contains 20 residues. The CDR3 reads CACDRPSVVLGRTLTAQLFF. The CDR3 DNA follows: TGTGCCTGTGACAGGCCCTCCGTTGTACTGGGGAGAACTTTGACAGCACAACTCTTCTTT.

The chain recombines TRDV1 with TRDJ1; TRDD3 agrees at 9 bases. TCRdb records no J gene; here it was assigned by comparing the DNA to germline. Germline assignment: CDR1 TSWWSYY and CDR2 QGS. V gave up 1 base and J gave up 1 base; unmatched junction bases: 25. The CDR3 is 23 residues long. Written as DNA, the CDR3 is TGTGCTCTTGGGGAACGACCTCCGACCGTACTGGGGGACCCGCTGCCAATCACCGATAAACTCATCTTT. Translated, it gives CALGERPPTVLGDPLPITDKLIF.

This clone came up a few times. V gene TRDV1 combines with J gene TRDJ1; 10 bases fit TRDD3. Germline loops: CDR1 TSWWSYY, CDR2 QGS. The CDR3 covers 20 residues. J gave up 0 bases and V 2 bases, and 15 bases lay outside the gene matches. The CDR3 spells CALGEGSLILGDLYTDKLIF. The CDR3 DNA reads TGTGCTCTTGGGGAAGGGTCCCTCATACTGGGGGATTTGTACACCGATAAACTCATCTTT.

The chain couples TRDV1 to TRDJ1; possible D gene TRDD3, 6 bases. The CDR3 runs 19 residues. Germline CDR1 TSWWSYY, CDR2 QGS. V lost 2 bases, J lost 0 bases, and 22 bases lay in between. The CDR3 bases are TGTGCTCTTGGGGAAGCGAGTGAGATGAGAAGGGGATACACCGATAAACTCATCTTT. Its protein product is CALGEASEMRRGYTDKLIF.

The chain combines TRDV1 with TRDJ1; D possibly corresponds to TRDD3 (5 bases). The J gene, left out of TCRdb, was set here by checking the DNA against germline. The V end was cut by 0 bases, the J end by 1 base, with 15 bases between. The CDR3 totals 17 residues. The germline V gene has CDR1 TSWWSYY and CDR2 QGS. CDR3 sequence reads: CALGELRGRTGTDKLIF. The DNA of the CDR3 is TGTGCTCTTGGGGAACTCCGGGGAAGGACGGGCACCGATAAACTCATCTTT.

This clone was seen more than once but under ten times. The rearrangement links TRDV1 to TRDJ1; 7 bases align to TRDD3. V trimming: 6 bases; J trimming: 0 bases; junction bases outside the gene matches: 16. The CDR3 is 18 residues long. The germline CDR1 and CDR2 sequences are TSWWSYY and QGS. The CDR3 sequence is CALGDYGWGDRYTDKLIF. The CDR3 DNA is TGTGCTCTTGGCGACTACGGCTGGGGGGATCGGTACACCGATAAACTCATCTTT.

This clone has more than one count but fewer than ten. The rearrangement uses TRDV1 and TRDJ1; D may be TRDD2 or TRDD3 (6 bases each). The V gene lost 6 bases and the J gene lost 4 bases, with 30 bases spanning the gap. Germline lookup yields CDR1 TSWWSYY and CDR2 QGS. The CDR3 loop spans 19 amino acids. DNA of the CDR3: TGTGCTCTTGGCCCCGGCGTCCTACGGGCCCTTGGGGGGGACGATAAACTCATCTTT. Amino acid sequence: CALGPGVLRALGGDDKLIF.

V is TRDV1 and J is TRDJ1; 13 nucleotides agree with TRDD3. V lost 1 base, J lost 0 bases, and 14 bases stayed unmatched. In germline, CDR1 is TSWWSYY, CDR2 QGS. The CDR3 has 21 residues. This CDR3 is CALGERRGPTGGYGYTDKLIF. CDR3 nucleotide sequence: TGTGCTCTTGGGGAACGAAGGGGTCCTACTGGGGGATACGGGTACACCGATAAACTCATCTTT.

This clone was found a few times. The chain combines TRDV1 with TRDJ1, with D possibly matching TRDD2 (6 bases). Germline CDR1 TSWWSYY, CDR2 QGS. The ends were cut back, 4 bases at V and 6 bases at J, with 27 bases in the middle. The CDR3 is made up of 18 amino acids. The CDR3 region is CALGGQFPMAVPGNKLIF. The CDR3 DNA follows: TGTGCTCTTGGGGGACAATTTCCTATGGCTGTCCCGGGCAATAAACTCATCTTT.

The rearrangement uses TRDV1 and TRDJ2; TRDD2 or TRDD3 may be the D gene (7 bases each). The J gene was missing in TCRdb and was found by matching the end of the DNA to germline. V was pared by 3 bases and J by 2 bases, with 31 bases between. Germline-derived CDR1 and CDR2 are TSWWSYY and QGS. The CDR3 loop spans 22 amino acids. The CDR3: CALGDFFPTPYTGATLTAQLFF. For the CDR3, the DNA is TGTGCTCTTGGGGACTTCTTTCCTACTCCCTATACTGGGGCTACATTGACAGCACAACTCTTCTTT.

This clone occurred a few times. The genes are TRDV1 and TRDJ1; 9 bases are a match to TRDD3. The ends lost 0 bases at V and 4 bases at J; junction bases unmatched: 24. The CDR3 loop spans 22 amino acids. The germline V gene encodes CDR1 TSWWSYY and CDR2 QGS. CDR3 loop: CALGELYSTLGDNTHMSDKLIF. Here the CDR3 DNA reads TGTGCTCTTGGGGAACTATACTCGACGTTGGGGGATAACACTCATATGAGCGATAAACTCATCTTT.

The chain has TRDV1 and TRDJ1; TRDD2 might be the D (5 bases). CDR3 length: 18 amino acids. Germline lookup yields CDR1 TSWWSYY and CDR2 QGS. Between the trimmed V and J ends, which lost 1 base and 0 bases, there was a span of 18 bases. DNA of the CDR3: TGTGCTCTTGGGGAACCGGAAAAGCTTCCCCGATACACCGATAAACTCATCTTT. It is translated as CALGEPEKLPRYTDKLIF.

The rearrangement uses TRDV1 and TRDJ1; 12 nucleotides agree with TRDD3. V was clipped by 1 base and J by 4 bases; unmatched bases: 19. This CDR3 has 21 amino acids. CDR1 TSWWSYY and CDR2 QGS come from the germline V gene. In DNA form, the CDR3 reads TGTGCTCTTGGGGAACGGTGTGTCCGACTGACTGGGGGATACCGGAACGATAAACTCATCTTT. Translated, it gives CALGERCVRLTGGYRNDKLIF.

This clone was seen a handful of times. The junction departs from germline at one end; a sequencing error may be responsible. The chain carries TRDV1 and TRDJ1, with 10 bases that match TRDD3. In germline, CDR1 is TSWWSYY, CDR2 QGS. The CDR3 has 19 residues. Here the CDR3 DNA reads TGTGCTCTTGGGGAACTAGCCACGGGGGGATACGGGGACACCGATAAACTCACCTTT. It codes for CALGELATGGYGDTDKLTF.

This chain links TRDV1 with TRDJ1; maybe TRDD2 (6 bases). The CDR3 consists of 15 residues. Germline CDR1 reads TSWWSYY; CDR2 reads QGS. With 3 bases removed from V and 3 bases from J, the gap between germline ends came to 14 bases. CDR3 nucleotide sequence: TGTGCTCTTGGGGAGCGTTCCTATGGGCCCGATAAACTCATCTTT. Translated, it gives CALGERSYGPDKLIF.

This chain connects TRDV1 to TRDJ1, with D uncertain. Germline V lookup: CDR1 TSWWSYY, CDR2 QGS. The CDR3 consists of 14 residues. The germline V and J ends were trimmed by 1 base and 7 bases, with 13 bases remaining between them. The DNA of the CDR3 is TGTGCTCTTGGGGAACCTACGATAACCCGTAAACTCATCTTT. It translates to CALGEPTITRKLIF.

This clone has a handful of counts. This chain connects TRDV3 to TRDJ1, with D perhaps matching TRDD3 (6 bases). Germline CDR1 is TVYSNPD and CDR2 is GDNSRS (reference sequence). The CDR3 is 15 amino acids. Trimming left V 5 bases short and J 1 base short, with 20 bases between. CDR3 residues: CAPLPAGEPTDKLIF. Here the CDR3 DNA reads TGTGCCCCCCTCCCTGCTGGGGAACCCACCGATAAACTCATCTTT.

There are a few counts of this clone. The J gene is TRDJ1, the V gene TRDV1; no definite D call. Trimming shortened V by 5 bases and J by 0 bases, and 7 bases separated the two germline ends. Germline V gene data show CDR1 as TSWWSYY and CDR2 as QGS. The CDR3 has 13 amino acids. The CDR3 region is CALGPQYTDKLIF. CDR3 coding DNA: TGTGCTCTTGGGCCGCAGTACACCGATAAACTCATCTTT.